The rows below give T cell receptor beta chains drawn from one sample of a study of cytomegalovirus exposure and HLA in healthy donors. Assay used: immunoSEQ multiplex PCR; TCRdb lists only in-frame clones, some missing. Of 150,000 to 200,000 clones listed, 85% are singletons. The specimen sequenced was PBMCs. The receptors here all came from a boy aged 2 to 9 in good health and CMV-seronegative. The CDR3 runs from the conserved cysteine through the conserved F or W. Each record gives: clone size, V gene, J gene, D gene, CDR3 protein, CDR3 DNA. D genes are given only for firm matches. For some rows the clone size is stated as once, few or many, or as a class when expanded; others skip it.

size: NA; V: TRBV28; J: TRBJ2-6; D: NA; CDR3: CASSALYRAGGANVLTF; DNA: TGTGCCAGCAGTGCCCTCTACAGGGCTGGTGGGGCCAACGTCCTGACTTTC
size: NA; V: TRBV10-3; J: TRBJ1-1; D: TRBD1; CDR3: CAIRSTGGTEAFF; DNA: TGTGCCATCAGGTCGACAGGGGGCACTGAAGCTTTCTTT
size: NA; V: TRBV7-8; J: TRBJ2-2; D: TRBD1; CDR3: CASSLAGTGSGELFF; DNA: TGTGCCAGCAGCTTAGCCGGGACAGGGTCCGGGGAGCTGTTTTTT
size: NA; V: TRBV4-1; J: TRBJ1-4; D: NA; CDR3: CTSSQGPATNEKLFF; DNA: TGCACCAGCAGCCAAGGGCCTGCAACTAATGAAAAACTGTTTTTT
size: NA; V: TRBV6-1; J: TRBJ2-1; D: NA; CDR3: CASSEVGVSDEQFF; DNA: TGTGCCAGCAGTGAAGTGGGAGTTAGCGATGAGCAGTTCTTC
size: NA; V: TRBV4-1; J: TRBJ2-7; D: TRBD1; CDR3: CASSLQRQGPYEQYF; DNA: TGCGCCAGCAGCCTTCAAAGACAGGGGCCCTACGAGCAGTACTTC
size: NA; V: TRBV7-9; J: TRBJ1-3; D: NA; CDR3: CASSPTGSLGNTIYF; DNA: TGTGCCAGCAGCCCCACAGGGTCTCTGGGAAACACCATATATTTT
size: few; V: TRBV6-1; J: TRBJ1-2; D: NA; CDR3: CASSESIEIFYGYTF; DNA: TGTGCCAGCAGCGAATCCATCGAGATATTCTATGGCTACACCTTC
size: few; V: TRBV4-2; J: TRBJ2-7; D: TRBD2; CDR3: CASSLETSGSHEQYF; DNA: TGTGCCAGCAGCCTCGAGACTAGCGGGAGCCACGAGCAGTACTTC
size: NA; V: TRBV6-5; J: TRBJ2-3; D: NA; CDR3: CASRDGGPTDTQYF; DNA: TGTGCCAGCAGGGACGGGGGGCCCACAGATACGCAGTATTTT
size: NA; V: TRBV9; J: TRBJ2-4; D: NA; CDR3: CASSVGGGGKNIQYF; DNA: TGTGCCAGCAGCGTAGGAGGGGGTGGAAAAAACATTCAGTACTTC
size: NA; V: TRBV6-1; J: TRBJ2-2; D: NA; CDR3: CASKSGVTPGELFF; DNA: TGTGCCAGCAAATCGGGGGTAACCCCCGGGGAGCTGTTTTTT
size: NA; V: TRBV5-8; J: TRBJ1-5; D: NA; CDR3: CASSSMGGRQPQHF; DNA: TGTGCCAGCAGCTCTATGGGGGGTCGGCAGCCCCAGCATTTT
size: NA; V: TRBV6-9; J: TRBJ2-3; D: TRBD2; CDR3: CASSRTASGRITSRTDTQYF; DNA: TGTGCCAGCAGTAGGACAGCTAGCGGGAGGATCACCTCCCGCACAGATACGCAGTATTTT
size: NA; V: TRBV5-6; J: TRBJ1-4; D: TRBD1; CDR3: CVSSFRGLNEKLFF; DNA: TGTGTCAGCAGCTTTAGGGGGCTCAATGAAAAACTGTTTTTT
size: NA; V: TRBV9; J: TRBJ2-2; D: NA; CDR3: CASSPGDTGELFF; DNA: TGTGCCAGCAGCCCTGGAGACACCGGGGAGCTGTTTTTT
size: NA; V: TRBV28; J: TRBJ2-2; D: TRBD2; CDR3: CASSGTSKVGTGELFF; DNA: TGTGCCAGCAGTGGGACTAGCAAGGTTGGGACCGGGGAGCTGTTTTTT